One sample yielded the 24 T cell receptor beta chains listed below, sequenced in a study of tissue T cells after allogeneic stem cell transplantation. Data came from immunoSEQ multiplex PCR; TCRdb stores just in-frame clones and leaves some out. The table includes more than 45,000 clones, nearly 75% detected once. Sequenced input: sorted cells pooled from one or two spleens. The receptor set was obtained from a pool of C57BL/6 mice in good health.

In its sample, this clone was seen a few times. The genes are named according to mouse. The CDR3 end is not reached by the read, which stops 1 residue before it; the germline J gene fills it in. The V gene is TRBV12-1, the J gene TRBJ1-2; D may be TRBD1 (5 bases). The CDR3 is 14 amino acids. The V gene's germline CDR1 is SGHSN and CDR2 HYEKVE. The V and J ends lost 2 bases and 0 bases respectively, with 9 bases between them. The chain's CDR3 is CASSPTDANSDYTF. CDR3 bases read: TGTGCCAGCTCTCCGACAGATGCAAACTCCGACTACACC.

In regard to this clone: The genes are named according to mouse. Read sequence stops 1 residue before the CDR3 end, and the germline J gene provides the missing end. J is TRBJ2-4 and V is TRBV26; D remains unclear. Looked up from germline, CDR1 is KGHPV and CDR2 is FQNQEV (reference sequence). The length of the CDR3 is 10 residues. The V end lost 6 bases, the J end lost 3 bases, and 1 base lay between the germline ends. Partial CDR3 DNA: TGTGCCAGCAGGCAAAACACCTTGTAC. Its translation is CASRQNTLY. The whole CDR3 region reads CASRQNTLYF.

A word on this clone: Germline and genes here are mouse. The missing CDR3 end, 1 residue past where the read stops, is filled in from the germline J gene. The chain recombines TRBV13-2 with TRBJ2-2, with D possibly matching TRBD2 (5 bases). The V and J ends lost 0 bases and 5 bases respectively, with 8 bases between them. This CDR3 spans 14 amino acids. Germline V gives CDR1 NNHNN, CDR2 SYGAGS (reference sequence). The covered CDR3 bases are TGTGCCAGCGGTGATGCTGGGAGAACCGGGCAGCTCTAC. Translated: CASGDAGRTGQLY. The full CDR3 protein reads CASGDAGRTGQLYF.

As regards this clone: Mouse names are used for the genes. From the germline J gene comes the end of the CDR3, since the read stops 1 residue before it. The J gene is TRBJ2-2, the V gene TRBV1; 7 positions agree with TRBD1. V was pared by 3 bases and J by 0 bases, with 4 bases of the junction left unmatched. The CDR3 covers 16 residues. CDR1 and CDR2 from the germline V gene are NSQYPW and LRSPGD (reference sequence). CDR3 bases read: TGCACCTGCAGTGCCCGGGACAGACCAAACACCGGGCAGCTCTAC. Its translation: CTCSARDRPNTGQLY. The whole CDR3 is CTCSARDRPNTGQLYF.

This clone turned up a few times. Gene names follow the mouse nomenclature. The missing CDR3 end, 1 residue past where the read stops, is filled in from the germline J gene. V and J are TRBV26 and TRBJ2-7; 9 bases are a match to TRBD1. The V and J ends lost 0 bases and 7 bases, in that order; junction bases with no gene match: 7. Germline V CDR1 and CDR2: KGHPV, FQNQEV (reference sequence). The CDR3 consists of 15 residues. This CDR3 reads CASSLSTDRGGEQYF. The sequenced CDR3 bases are TGTGCCAGCAGTCTGTCGACGGACAGGGGAGGGGAACAGTAC.

Remarks on this clone: Gene and germline names: mouse. Read coverage stops 1 residue before the CDR3 terminus; the germline J gene supplies the remainder. The chain combines TRBV20 with TRBJ2-7; TRBD2 aligns across 8 bases. Germline CDR1 is GFQATS and CDR2 is STVNSAI. The ends lost 4 bases at V and 0 bases at J; junction bases unmatched: 5. This CDR3 contains 14 residues. CDR3 amino acids: CGAIRLGHSYEQYF. The DNA read from the CDR3 is TGTGGTGCTATCAGACTGGGGCACTCCTATGAACAGTAC.

As for this clone: The germline and genes are mouse ones. The read is 1 residue too short to cover the CDR3 end, so that end is filled in from the germline J gene. V and J are TRBV24 and TRBJ1-1; 8 nucleotides agree with TRBD1. Trimming at V came to 4 bases and at J to 1 base, leaving 2 bases not matched to a gene. Germline V lookup: CDR1 KGHTA, CDR2 FRNEEI. There are 14 residues in the CDR3. The CDR3 here is CASSPGTGNTEVFF. The covered CDR3 bases are TGTGCCAGCAGTCCCGGGACAGGGAACACAGAAGTCTTC.

To note about this clone: Gene names and germline refer to mouse. Read data end 1 residue before the CDR3 end; the end is taken from the germline J gene. The genes are TRBV15 and TRBJ2-5; D gene ambiguous. Germline V CDR1 and CDR2: SGHND, FRSKSL. The CDR3 is 13 amino acids. V was pared by 3 bases and J by 3 bases, with 7 bases between. CDR3: CASSFSGQDTQYF. The CDR3 bases that were read are TGTGCCAGCAGTTTTTCGGGGCAAGACACCCAGTAC.

This clone has a handful of counts. The genes and germline here are from mouse. The CDR3 extends 1 residue past the end of the read, so its final part is completed from the germline J gene. The chain uses TRBV13-1 and TRBJ2-7; D call uncertain. CDR3 length: 13 residues. Germline loops: CDR1 NSHNY, CDR2 SYGAGN. Deletions cut 2 bases from V and 0 bases from J, with 6 bases between. The covered CDR3 bases are TGTGCCAGCAGTGAAAGGTTCTCCTATGAACAGTAC. This sequence encodes CASSERFSYEQY. The entire CDR3 sequence reads CASSERFSYEQYF.

Details on this clone: The genes and germline here are from mouse. From the germline J gene comes the end of the CDR3, since the read stops 1 residue before it. The chain couples TRBV13-3 to TRBJ2-3; no definite D call. Looked up from germline, CDR1 is NNHDY and CDR2 is SYVADS. The V gene lost 2 bases and the J gene lost 0 bases, with 7 bases spanning the gap. This CDR3 comprises 14 residues. CDR3 in amino acids: CASSDAGSAETLYF. Partial CDR3 DNA: TGTGCCAGCAGTGACGCGGGTAGTGCAGAAACGCTGTAT.

For this clone: Gene names are mouse gene names. The sequenced CDR3 bases are TGTGGTGCTTATTCATATGAACAGTAC. Its protein is CGAYSYEQY. The complete CDR3 reads CGAYSYEQYF. The rearrangement links TRBV20 to TRBJ2-7; the D is unclear. The read comes to an end 1 residue before the CDR3 does, leaving the germline J gene to fill in the end. V lost 5 bases and J 4 bases, leaving 6 bases between the germline ends. The CDR3 contains 10 residues. In germline, CDR1 is GFQATS, CDR2 STVNSAI. Full variable domain (missing parts from reference TRBV20 and TRBJ2-7): GALVYQYPRRTICKSGTSMRMECQAVGFQATSVAWYRQSPQKTFELIALSTVNSAIKYEQNFTQEKFPISHPNLSFSSMTVLNAYLEDRGLYLCGAYSYEQYFGPGTRLTVL.

On this clone itself: Germline and genes here are mouse. The read halts 1 residue ahead of the CDR3 end, with the missing end drawn from the germline J gene. This sample also contains other DNA sequences that code for the same CDR3. V usage is TRBV13-2 and J usage is TRBJ2-5; D not certain. The CDR3 is 13 amino acids. The germline CDR1 and CDR2 sequences are NNHNN and SYGAGS (reference sequence). The V and J ends lost 3 bases and 0 bases respectively, with 5 bases between them. This CDR3 reads CASGGLNQDTQYF. CDR3 DNA (partial): TGTGCCAGCGGTGGGCTTAACCAAGACACCCAGTAC.

Turning to this clone: Gene names follow the mouse nomenclature. The read ends 1 residue before the CDR3 terminus; that terminus is restored from the germline J gene. J is TRBJ2-5 and V is TRBV4, with TRBD2 matching 9 bases. The germline V gene has CDR1 LGHDT and CDR2 YNNKQL (reference sequence). This CDR3 is 16 amino acids long. V dropped 4 bases and J dropped 0; count of bases not matched to a gene: 5. This CDR3 reads CASSSRDWVNQDTQYF. CDR3 DNA (partial): TGTGCCAGCAGCTCCCGGGACTGGGTTAACCAAGACACCCAGTAC.

In the case of this clone: The gene names here belong to mouse. The read ends 1 residue before the CDR3 terminus; that terminus is restored from the germline J gene. The chain joins TRBV2 to TRBJ2-5; 10 nucleotides line up with TRBD1. CDR1 is LGHNA, CDR2 YSYQKL, per germline. This CDR3 spans 13 amino acids. J was trimmed by 6 bases and V by 3 bases; bases with no gene match: 0. The CDR3 DNA, read in part, is TGTGCCAGCAGCCAGGACAGGGGGGACACCCAGTAC. Translated: CASSQDRGDTQY. The whole CDR3 sequence reads CASSQDRGDTQYF.

Note on this clone: Gene names are the mouse ones. The read halts 1 residue ahead of the CDR3 end, with the missing end drawn from the germline J gene. The chain has TRBV13-2 and TRBJ2-4, with 8 bases identical to TRBD2. Unmatched junction bases numbered 4, after V lost 1 base and J lost 0 bases. Germline CDR1 and CDR2: NNHNN and SYGAGS (reference sequence). The CDR3 is 16 residues long. The CDR3 loop reads CASGDLGGPSQNTLYF. CDR3 bases read: TGTGCCAGCGGTGATCTGGGGGGCCCTAGTCAAAACACCTTGTAC.

A word on this clone: Genes and germline come from the mouse. Read coverage stops 1 residue before the CDR3 terminus; the germline J gene supplies the remainder. The V and J genes are TRBV31 and TRBJ1-1; unclear D gene. This CDR3 spans 12 amino acids. Trimming took 0 bases from V and 5 from J, leaving 7 bases between them. Germline V CDR1 and CDR2: GKSSPN, SITVG. CDR3 sequence reads: CAWSLAGTEVFF. The sequenced part of the CDR3 DNA is TGTGCCTGGAGTCTAGCAGGAACAGAAGTCTTC.

This clone was counted once. The genes are named according to mouse. The read ends 1 residue before the CDR3 terminus; that terminus is restored from the germline J gene. The chain recombines TRBV3 with TRBJ2-3; TRBD2 matches 9 bases. The CDR3 totals 15 residues. V lost 3 bases, J lost 3 bases, and 4 bases stayed unmatched. CDR1 is SNHLY and CDR2 is FYNGKV in the germline V gene (reference sequence). CDR3 protein: CASSFGGLGAETLYF. Incomplete CDR3 DNA: TGTGCCAGCAGCTTTGGGGGACTGGGAGCAGAAACGCTGTAT.

Regarding this clone: Mouse germline and gene names are used. From the germline J gene comes the end of the CDR3, since the read stops 1 residue before it. J is TRBJ2-5 and V is TRBV31, with 11 positions matching TRBD2. Germline values: CDR1 GKSSPN, CDR2 SITVG. With V trimmed by 1 base and J by 0 bases, 3 bases remained unmatched. The CDR3 contains 16 residues. The CDR3 loop reads CAWSPGLGVNQDTQYF. The CDR3 bases that were read are TGTGCCTGGAGTCCGGGACTGGGGGTTAACCAAGACACCCAGTAC.

About this clone: Gene names and germline refer to mouse. Read data end 1 residue before the CDR3 end; the end is taken from the germline J gene. The V and J genes are TRBV24 and TRBJ2-4; maybe TRBD2 (6 bases). Germline V lookup: CDR1 KGHTA, CDR2 FRNEEI. V was trimmed by 4 bases and J by 0 bases, leaving 11 bases between them. The CDR3 contains 15 residues. The sequenced part of the CDR3 DNA is TGTGCCAGCAGTCCCCGACTGGCGAGTCAAAACACCTTGTAC. Translated, it gives CASSPRLASQNTLY. The complete CDR3 sequence is CASSPRLASQNTLYF.

This clone was recorded a few times. The gene names given are mouse names. The read halts 1 residue ahead of the CDR3 end, with the missing end drawn from the germline J gene. This chain links TRBV17 with TRBJ2-3; 8 nucleotides align to TRBD2. The CDR3 is 15 amino acids. Germline V gene sequence: CDR1 MNHDT, CDR2 YYDKIL. The V gene end was trimmed by 5 bases and the J gene end by 0 bases; junction bases not matched to a gene: 4. CDR3 sequence: CASSDWGLSAETLYF. Partial CDR3 DNA: TGTGCTAGCAGTGACTGGGGTCTTAGTGCAGAAACGCTGTAT. Drawing the rest from reference TRBV17 and TRBJ2-3, the complete variable domain is DTTVKQNPRYKLARVGKPVNLICSQTMNHDTMYWYQKKPNQAPKLLLFYYDKILNREADTFEKFQSSRPNNSFCSLYIGSAGLEYSAMYLCASSDWGLSAETLYFGSGTRLTVL.

On this clone itself: The germline and genes are mouse ones. The read terminates 1 residue ahead of where the CDR3 ends, so the germline J gene completes it. This chain links TRBV19 with TRBJ2-7; D is possibly TRBD2 (6 bases). In germline, CDR1 is FNHDT, CDR2 SITEND (reference sequence). V lost 0 bases to trimming and J lost 4 bases, with 11 bases between them. The CDR3 loop spans 14 amino acids. The covered CDR3 bases are TGTGCCAGCAGTATAGACCACTGGGAGTATGAACAGTAC. Amino acids: CASSIDHWEYEQY. The whole CDR3 reads CASSIDHWEYEQYF.

As for this clone: The listed genes are named as in mouse. The read terminates 1 residue before the CDR3 end, so the remaining end is supplied by the germline J gene. This chain connects TRBV3 to TRBJ2-5; D ambiguous. Per germline, CDR1 SNHLY and CDR2 FYNGKV (reference sequence). This CDR3 has 12 amino acids. With 2 bases removed from V and 3 bases from J, the gap between germline ends came to 3 bases. CDR3 residues: CASSLKQDTQYF. The sequenced part of the CDR3 DNA is TGTGCCAGCAGCTTAAAACAAGACACCCAGTAC.

As to this clone: Gene names are the mouse ones. The missing CDR3 end, 1 residue past where the read stops, is filled in from the germline J gene. The chain links TRBV3 to TRBJ2-1, with 9 bases aligning to TRBD2. The CDR3 consists of 14 residues. The germline gives CDR1 SNHLY, CDR2 FYNGKV (reference sequence). V shed 3 bases and J 7 bases; nucleotides not matched to a gene: 4. CDR3 sequence: CASSFGGARAEQFF. The DNA read from the CDR3 is TGTGCCAGCAGCTTTGGGGGGGCGCGCGCTGAGCAGTTC.

This clone was observed a single time. Gene names refer to mouse genes. The covered CDR3 bases are TGTGCCTGGAAGCCATTTTCCTATAATTCGCCCCTCTAC. Protein: CAWKPFSYNSPLY. The CDR3, in full, reads CAWKPFSYNSPLYF. The J gene is TRBJ1-6, the V gene TRBV31; D gene unclear. The read terminates 1 residue ahead of where the CDR3 ends, so the germline J gene completes it. TRBJ1-6 is an ORF for which the function is uncertain. The V and J ends lost 4 bases and 0 bases respectively, with 7 bases between them. CDR3 length: 14 amino acids. The V gene's germline CDR1 is GKSSPN and CDR2 SITVG.